A selection of T cell receptor beta chains follows, all from one sample in a study of blood T cell repertoires in COVID-19. Assay used: immunoSEQ multiplex PCR; TCRdb lists only in-frame clones, some missing. This sample yields approximately 170,000 clones, of which just over 90% are seen a single time; approximately 5% belongs to the top ten. The material sequenced was peripheral blood. The receptor source for this set is a young man with COVID-19, enrolled during active disease. CDR3s include the opening cysteine and the closing phenylalanine or tryptophan. The D gene is left open where the match is weak. The size entry is marked missing in some rows and otherwise reads once, few, many or a size class.

j_call d_call clone_size v_call cdr3_aa cdr3_nt
TRBJ1-1 NA NA TRBV28 CASSLREAFF TGTGCCAGCAGTTTGAGGGAAGCTTTCTTT
TRBJ1-6 TRBD1 NA TRBV6-2/TRBV6-3 CASSPGQVRSPLHF TGTGCCAGCAGTCCCGGACAGGTCCGGTCACCCCTCCACTTT
TRBJ1-5 NA NA TRBV28 CASSLRQSNQPQHF TGTGCCAGCAGTTTGAGGCAGTCCAATCAGCCCCAGCATTTT
TRBJ1-3 NA few TRBV28 CASSPSEGIYAGNTIYF TGTGCCAGCAGCCCATCGGAGGGGATATATGCTGGAAACACCATATATTTT
TRBJ2-7 NA NA TRBV5-4 CASSLYQGVNEQYF TGTGCCAGCAGCTTGTACCAGGGTGTGAACGAGCAGTACTTC
TRBJ1-5 NA NA TRBV19 CASSIEAGRDQPQHF TGTGCCAGTAGTATAGAGGCCGGGAGGGATCAGCCCCAGCATTTT
TRBJ2-1 TRBD2 NA TRBV7-8 CASSPLWGSGIGNEQFF TGTGCCAGCAGCCCCCTTTGGGGTAGCGGGATAGGCAATGAGCAGTTCTTC
TRBJ2-7 TRBD2 NA TRBV28 CASSFLAGGSHEQYF TGTGCCAGCAGTTTTCTCGCGGGAGGGAGCCACGAGCAGTACTTC
TRBJ1-2 NA NA TRBV28 CASSLGQANYGYTF TGTGCCAGCAGTTTGGGACAAGCTAACTATGGCTACACCTTC
TRBJ2-2 TRBD2 NA TRBV5-1 CASSDGTSGRATGELFF TGCGCCAGCAGCGACGGGACTAGCGGGAGGGCGACCGGGGAGCTGTTTTTT
TRBJ2-5 NA NA TRBV28 CASSPLGKLERETQYF TGTGCCAGCAGTCCCCTTGGGAAACTAGAGAGGGAGACCCAGTACTTC
TRBJ2-6 TRBD1 NA TRBV7-9 CASSWVPGQVSGANVLTF TGTGCCAGCAGCTGGGTTCCAGGACAGGTCTCTGGGGCCAACGTCCTGACTTTC
TRBJ1-2 TRBD1 NA TRBV28 CASGYRGRFYGYTF TGTGCCAGCGGATACAGGGGGCGCTTCTATGGCTACACCTTC
TRBJ1-5 NA few TRBV28 CASRVAAEGNQPQHF TGTGCCAGCCGAGTCGCGGCGGAGGGCAATCAGCCCCAGCATTTT
TRBJ2-7 NA NA TRBV14 CASSQVGEFQEQYF TGTGCCAGCAGCCAAGTTGGGGAGTTCCAAGAGCAGTACTTC
TRBJ2-1 NA NA TRBV2 CASSHNLLTSSYNEQFF TGTGCCAGCAGCCACAACTTACTAACGAGCTCCTACAATGAGCAGTTCTTC
TRBJ1-4 NA NA TRBV4-3 CASSQDYGIGDNEKLFF TGCGCCAGCAGCCAAGATTACGGGATTGGGGATAATGAAAAACTGTTTTTT
TRBJ2-1 TRBD2 NA TRBV5-1 CASSLFGGIVDEQFF TGCGCCAGCAGCTTGTTCGGGGGGATTGTGGATGAGCAGTTCTTC